This TCR beta chain was recovered during a study of CD4 T cells in relation to SARS-CoV-2 and coronaviruses. The wider study: After roughly 11 days of antigen culture, PBMC TCR beta CDR3s were sequenced. Study-wide results and caveats: Samples before the pandemic and after infection were not matched within any donor.

Naive or memory CD4+ cells were cultured 1:1 with T cell-depleted PBMCs plus CEF. In the case of this clone: As yet, its antigen is unknown.

The J segment lost 3 bases and the V segment lost 5 bases, leaving 17 bases of the junction unmatched. Germline V gene sequence: CDR1 MDHEN, CDR2 SYDVKM. The CDR3 covers 19 residues. The method was immunoSEQ multiplex PCR; TCRdb's version includes in-frame clones alone and lacks a portion of them. The repertoire holds under 45,000 clones, with about four fifths as singletons. The TCR was taken from an adult with COVID-19. The chain employs TRBV28 and TRBJ2-7; 12 bases are a match to TRBD2. The sequencing input was naive CD4+ T cells from PBMCs, cultured in vitro. Subset denoted: naive CD4+ T cells isolated by negative enrichment. CDR3 DNA sequence: TGTGCCAGCAGTGTTGGACATTCCAGGCTAGCGGGAGGGATCTACGAGCAGTACTTC. It yields the protein CASSVGHSRLAGGIYEQYF.